A single sample is the source of the 24 T cell receptor beta chains below, sequenced in a study of vaccination and CD4 T cells after COVID-19. Their specific antigens are unknown. The Oncomine TCR Beta short-read assay sequenced DNA from cultured CD4+ T cells. TCRdb independently ran MiXCR on the PCR reads; one entry per CDR3 protein. This sample has about 20,000 distinct CDR3 sequences, with nearly 50% found just once. Sample treatment: approximately nine-day PBMC culture with coronavirus spike peptide pools or control peptides (ViraFEST assay). The sample taken for sequencing was CD4+ T cells from blood, cultured in vitro. The receptors shown here come from a human donor who had recovered from COVID-19.

This rearrangement joins TRBV20-1 to TRBJ2-7; the match to TRBD2 covers 9 bases. CDR1 DFQATT and CDR2 SNEGSKA come from the germline V gene (reference sequence). V gave up 5 bases and J gave up 2 bases; unmatched junction bases: 7. This CDR3 is built from 14 residues. Written as DNA, the CDR3 is TGCAGTGCTTCGTTAGCGGGAGACCCCTACGAGCAGTACTTC. This codes for CSASLAGDPYEQYF.

The table lists this clonotype with a few counts. The V and J genes are TRBV6-5 and TRBJ2-7, with 7 nucleotides matching TRBD2. Germline CDR1 is MNHEY and CDR2 is SVGAGI. The CDR3 has 16 residues. The V segment lost 2 bases and the J segment 0 bases; nucleotides outside the gene matches: 7. The CDR3 sequence: CASSYGGGLISYEQYF. The CDR3 nucleotides read TGTGCCAGCAGTTACGGGGGGGGACTGATCTCCTACGAGCAGTACTTC.

The genes are TRBV7-2 and TRBJ1-5; 7 positions match TRBD1. The CDR3 consists of 15 residues. CDR1 is SGHTA and CDR2 is FQGNSA in the germline V gene. V dropped 3 bases and J dropped 4; count of bases not matched to a gene: 6. This chain's CDR3 is CASSFPTGANQPQHF. In DNA, the CDR3 is TGTGCCAGCAGCTTCCCTACAGGGGCTAATCAGCCCCAGCATTTT.

The chain carries TRBV20-1 and TRBJ2-3; D assignment may be TRBD1 or TRBD2 (6 bases each). Looked up from germline, CDR1 is DFQATT and CDR2 is SNEGSKA (reference sequence). The V end lost 5 bases, the J end lost 4 bases, and 22 bases lay between the germline ends. This CDR3 is built from 16 residues. The CDR3 reads CSAPTGSGSLPDTQYF. CDR3 bases: TGCAGTGCTCCTACAGGGTCCGGGAGCCTTCCAGATACGCAGTATTTT.

In its sample, this clonotype was seen a few times. V is TRBV7-2 and J is TRBJ1-2; D is uncertain. Germline V gene sequence: CDR1 SGHTA, CDR2 FQGNSA. Trimming removed 2 bases from V and 0 bases from J, with 10 bases in between. The CDR3 spans 15 residues. The CDR3 loop is CASSLLGLSNYGYTF. The CDR3 region has the DNA TGTGCCAGCAGCTTATTGGGTCTTTCTAACTATGGCTACACCTTC.

This chain uses TRBV20-1 with TRBJ1-1, with D perhaps matching TRBD1 (5 bases). V was shortened by 5 bases and J by 3 bases, with 16 bases between the two germline ends. Germline V gene data show CDR1 as DFQATT and CDR2 as SNEGSKA (reference sequence). The CDR3 is made up of 14 amino acids. This CDR3 reads CSAPRTTVDTEAFF. In DNA, the CDR3 is TGCAGTGCTCCGCGGACGACAGTAGACACTGAAGCTTTCTTT.

The chain has TRBV6-1 and TRBJ1-2, with D perhaps TRBD1 (6 bases). CDR1 is MNHNS, CDR2 SASEGT, per germline. This CDR3 is built from 14 residues. Trimming removed 8 bases at V and 2 bases at J, with 15 bases between. The CDR3 reads CASGEAGANYGYTF. CDR3 coding DNA: TGTGCCAGCGGGGAGGCAGGGGCGAACTATGGCTACACCTTC.

The genes are TRBV3-1 and TRBJ2-5, with D hard to call. The germline gives CDR1 LGHDT, CDR2 YNNKEL (reference sequence). The CDR3 runs 13 residues. V was trimmed by 4 bases and J by 4 bases, leaving 10 bases between them. The CDR3 sequence is CASSLRPGETQYF. The CDR3 DNA reads TGTGCCAGCAGCCTTCGACCGGGAGAGACCCAGTACTTC.

This clonotype was observed a handful of times. The CDR3 DNA reads TGTGCCAGCAGCTTAATAGGAGTAAGCGGTGAAGTCACCGGGGAGCTGTTTTTT. This codes for CASSLIGVSGEVTGELFF. This chain links TRBV7-3 with TRBJ2-2; D may be TRBD2 (5 bases). The length of the CDR3 is 18 residues. CDR1 is SGHTA, CDR2 FQGTGA, per germline. Trimming pared 1 base from V and 4 bases from J, leaving 19 bases between.

The gene calls are TRBV11-2 and TRBJ2-1; 13 bases are a match to TRBD2. Germline V gene sequence: CDR1 SGHAT, CDR2 FQNNGV. The CDR3 runs 20 residues. The trim removed 3 bases at V and 5 bases at J, leaving 16 bases unmatched. The DNA for the CDR3 is TGTGCCAGCAGCTTTCTCAAACTAGCGGGAGGGTATGGTATGCACAATGAGCAGTTCTTC. Amino acid sequence: CASSFLKLAGGYGMHNEQFF.

Details on this clonotype: The germline gene is not matched at one end of the junction; a read error may be the cause. V and J are TRBV20-1 and TRBJ2-5; D is perhaps TRBD2 (7 bases). The CDR3 totals 14 residues. Germline CDR1 reads DFQATT; CDR2 reads SNEGSKA (reference sequence). As DNA, the CDR3 is TGCAGTGCGCCCCAACAGGGAGGGGAGGAGACCCGGTACTTC. Amino acids: CSAPQQGGEETRYF.

The chain is built from TRBV3-1 and TRBJ2-5; D tentatively reads TRBD1 or TRBD2 (5 bases each). The V gene lost 3 bases and the J gene lost 5 bases, with 7 bases spanning the gap. CDR3 length: 12 residues. Germline lookup yields CDR1 LGHDT and CDR2 YNNKEL (reference sequence). The CDR3 protein is CASSQGPETQYF. In nucleotides, the CDR3 is TGTGCCAGCAGCCAGGGACCCGAGACCCAGTACTTC.

This clonotype has just a few counts. This CDR3 reads CASSYSTGTGDTF. The CDR3, as DNA: TGTGCCAGCAGTTACTCAACCGGGACAGGGGACACCTTC. This chain connects TRBV6-2 or TRBV6-3 to TRBJ1-2; TRBD1 matches at 10 bases. Trimming removed 0 bases from V and 12 bases from J; junction bases left unmatched: 4. There are 13 residues in the CDR3. The germline CDR1 and CDR2 sequences are MNHEY and SVGEGT.

The chain links TRBV20-1 to TRBJ1-1; D unclear. The length of the CDR3 is 11 residues. CDR1 is DFQATT, CDR2 SNEGSKA, per germline (reference sequence). The V end was cut by 6 bases, the J end by 6 bases, with 11 bases between. CDR3 DNA sequence: TGCAGTGCCAGGAGTAGCGCTGAAGCTTTCTTT. Its protein product is CSARSSAEAFF.

This clonotype was found once. The chain combines TRBV7-8 with TRBJ1-6; D is perhaps TRBD1 (5 bases). Germline V gives CDR1 SGHVS, CDR2 FQNEAQ. CDR3 size: 16 residues. Trimming left V 1 base short and J 11 bases short, with 18 bases between. The CDR3 DNA is TGTGCCAGCAGCTTAGAAGGGGCCCTCTCACCCACACCCCTCCACTTT. Encoded protein: CASSLEGALSPTPLHF.

The V call is TRBV5-1, the J call TRBJ2-7; 8 bases match TRBD2. The germline V gene has CDR1 SGHRS and CDR2 YFSETQ. The CDR3 is made up of 15 amino acids. V gave up 4 bases and J gave up 1 base; unmatched junction bases: 7. The DNA of the CDR3 is TGCGCCAGCAGCCCAACTAGCGGTTCTTCCTACGAGCAGTACTTC. The encoded protein is CASSPTSGSSYEQYF. Based on the CDR3 plus reference TRBV5-1 and TRBJ2-7, the full variable domain is KAGVTQTPRYLIKTRGQQVTLSCSPISGHRSVSWYQQTPGQGLQFLFEYFSETQRNKGNFPGRFSGRQFSNSRSEMNVSTLELGDSALYLCASSPTSGSSYEQYFGPGTRLTVT.

This clonotype appeared a few times. V gene TRBV18 combines with J gene TRBJ1-2, with 7 nucleotides matching TRBD1. Per the germline V gene, CDR1 is KGHSH and CDR2 is LQKENI. CDR3 length: 16 residues. Unmatched junction bases numbered 9, after V lost 5 bases and J lost 0 bases. CDR3: CASSANRQGANYGYTF. CDR3 coding DNA: TGTGCCAGCTCAGCAAATCGACAGGGAGCTAACTATGGCTACACCTTC. The whole variable domain, remainder taken from reference TRBV18 and TRBJ1-2, is NAGVMQNPRHLVRRRGQEARLRCSPMKGHSHVYWYRQLPEEGLKFMVYLQKENIIDESGMPKERFSAEFPKEGPSILRIQQVVRGDSAAYFCASSANRQGANYGYTFGSGTRLTVV.

The rearrangement joins TRBV29-1 to TRBJ1-1, with D perhaps TRBD1 (5 bases). The CDR3 is 12 amino acids. CDR1 and CDR2 from the germline V gene are SQVTM and ANQGSEA. Trimming stripped 5 bases from V and 11 bases from J, with 18 bases between. CDR3 loop: CSVRGLQIEAFF. The CDR3 DNA sequence: TGCAGCGTTAGGGGACTTCAGATCGAGGCTTTCTTT. The full variable domain, in which reference TRBV29-1 and TRBJ1-1 provide the parts outside the CDR3, is SAVISQKPSRDICQRGTSLTIQCQVDSQVTMMFWYRQQPGQSLTLIATANQGSEATYESGFVIDKFPISRPNLTFSTLTVSNMSPEDSSIYLCSVRGLQIEAFFGQGTRLTVV.

The chain joins TRBV7-3 to TRBJ1-3; D is unresolved. V lost 5 bases, J lost 7 bases, and 12 bases lay in between. The germline V gene encodes CDR1 SGHTA and CDR2 FQGTGA. The CDR3 is 13 amino acids. In DNA form, the CDR3 reads TGTGCCAGCAGCCTCTCAGCGCGGAACACCATATATTTT. Translated, it gives CASSLSARNTIYF.

The V and J genes are TRBV6-1 and TRBJ1-1, with D hard to call. The germline gives CDR1 MNHNS, CDR2 SASEGT. Trimming stripped 5 bases from V and 1 base from J, with 5 bases between. CDR3 length: 12 amino acids. CDR3 residues: CASSPQNTEAFF. The CDR3, as DNA: TGTGCCAGCAGTCCCCAGAACACTGAAGCTTTCTTT.

There are a few counts of this clonotype. The chain joins TRBV6-5 to TRBJ1-5, with no clear D. Per the germline V gene, CDR1 is MNHEY and CDR2 is SVGAGI. V lost 4 bases and J lost 4, with 14 bases in between. There are 15 residues in the CDR3. As DNA, the CDR3 is TGTGCCAGCAGTTCTAGGACTGGTCGGAATCAGCCCCAGCATTTT. Translating gives CASSSRTGRNQPQHF.

The chain is built from TRBV27 and TRBJ2-3; 9 bases match TRBD1. V gave up 10 bases and J gave up 0 bases; unmatched junction bases: 5. CDR1 and CDR2 (germline): MNHEY, SMNVEV (reference sequence). The CDR3 covers 14 residues. CDR3 DNA sequence: TGTGCCATTATGGACAGGGGAAGCACAGATACGCAGTATTTT. It specifies CAIMDRGSTDTQYF.

The chain recombines TRBV2 with TRBJ1-1, with D hard to call. The CDR3 is made up of 11 amino acids. Germline V gives CDR1 SNHLY, CDR2 FYNNEI. V was trimmed by 8 bases and J by 4 bases, leaving 8 bases between them. The DNA for the CDR3 is TGTGCCAGCCGGAGGAGCACTGAAGCTTTCTTT. It specifies CASRRSTEAFF.

This clonotype was observed a few times. The J gene is TRBJ2-7, the V gene TRBV20-1, with 7 bases aligning to TRBD2. CDR3 length: 14 amino acids. V dropped 3 bases and J dropped 1; count of bases not matched to a gene: 6. Germline V lookup: CDR1 DFQATT, CDR2 SNEGSKA (reference sequence). The CDR3 region is CSASYSGRSYEQYF. Written as DNA, the CDR3 is TGCAGTGCTAGTTATAGCGGGCGATCCTACGAGCAGTACTTC.